The T cell receptor (beta chain) described here comes from a study of early T cells in non-severe SARS-CoV-2 infection. Attachment of unique molecular identifiers was made to individual cDNA molecules. TCRdb passed the 5' RACE reads through MiXCR, listing each CDR3 protein once. The sample records roughly 75,000 distinct CDR3 sequences, over 8.5% being singletons. The CDR3 is 14 residues long. Germline CDR1 reads MGHRA; CDR2 reads YSYEKL. The V gene lost 0 bases and the J gene lost 6 bases, with 12 bases spanning the gap. As for this clonotype: Its antigen is still unknown.

Study findings and constraints: Matching against VDJdb likely underestimated virus-specific expansions, favoring anti-spike CD8.

The rearrangement links TRBV4-1 to TRBJ2-7, with D unresolved. The TCR originated in an adult who was a healthcare worker with PCR-confirmed SARS-CoV-2 infection or an uninfected control (not recorded which). The sample consisted of whole blood. The CDR3 is CASSQDLFLGEQYF. As DNA, the CDR3 is TGCGCCAGCAGCCAAGATCTCTTTCTAGGCGAGCAGTACTTC.